These 9 T cell receptor beta chains originate from one sample sequenced in a study of OX40 agonist ivuxolimab in advanced cancers. TCRdb keeps only in-frame clones here, not all; method: immunoSEQ multiplex PCR. This sample carries approximately 6,000 clones, around 68% of them seen once, and the ten largest clones take 36%. The sample in question was CD4+ or CD8+ T cells sorted from blood, obtained in a trial of the OX40 agonist ivuxolimab. The receptors here all came from an adult with an advanced solid tumor such as melanoma, head and neck, liver or kidney cancer.

This clone ranks as medium-sized (0.01 to 0.1%). The chain carries TRBV9 and TRBJ2-1; 13 nucleotides align to TRBD2. Germline V gives CDR1 SGDLS, CDR2 YYNGEE. The CDR3 is 14 residues long. V lost 6 bases, J lost 9 bases, and 6 bases stayed unmatched. CDR3: CASTGTSGIGEQFF. CDR3 in DNA: TGTGCCAGCACCGGGACTAGCGGGATCGGTGAGCAGTTCTTC.

This rearrangement joins TRBV5-1 to TRBJ2-7; 12 bases align to TRBD1. CDR1 SGHRS and CDR2 YFSETQ come from the germline V gene. V lost 3 bases and J lost 4; bases outside the gene matches: 5. This CDR3 has 15 residues. The CDR3 DNA reads TGCGCCAGCAGCTACGGGACAGGGGGCCAATACGAGCAGTACTTC. It yields the protein CASSYGTGGQYEQYF. Supplemented by reference TRBV5-1 and TRBJ2-7, the full variable domain reads KAGVTQTPRYLIKTRGQQVTLSCSPISGHRSVSWYQQTPGQGLQFLFEYFSETQRNKGNFPGRFSGRQFSNSRSEMNVSTLELGDSALYLCASSYGTGGQYEQYFGPGTRLTVT.

V usage is TRBV7-8 and J usage is TRBJ1-2, with D unclear. The ends were cut back, 1 base at V and 5 bases at J, with 14 bases in the middle. This CDR3 region has 15 residues. Germline V gene data show CDR1 as SGHVS and CDR2 as FQNEAQ. In DNA, the CDR3 is TGTGCCAGCAGCTTAGTCGTGGCCGCTCCATATGGCTACACCTTC. Translating it yields CASSLVVAAPYGYTF.

The chain recombines TRBV19 with TRBJ1-5, with TRBD1 as a possible D gene (6 bases). V lost 1 base and J lost 3, with 16 bases in between. The CDR3 loop spans 17 amino acids. Germline V CDR1 and CDR2: LNHDA, SQIVND (reference sequence). The CDR3 DNA is TGTGCCAGTAGTATAGGCACGATTACAGGGTACAATCAGCCCCAGCATTTT. It specifies CASSIGTITGYNQPQHF.

The chain joins TRBV5-4 to TRBJ2-1; D gene unclear. V was pared by 2 bases and J by 8 bases, with 5 bases between. The CDR3 sequence is 11 residues long. Germline V gene data show CDR1 as SGHNT and CDR2 as YYREEE (reference sequence). The DNA for the CDR3 is TGTGCCAGCAGCTTTGGGTATGAGCAGTTCTTC. Translated: CASSFGYEQFF.

This clone was seen only a few times. The chain combines TRBV6-1 with TRBJ1-4; D gene ambiguous. Germline-derived CDR1 and CDR2 are MNHNS and SASEGT. The CDR3 totals 13 residues. Deletions cut 2 bases from V and 16 bases from J, with 17 bases between. CDR3: CASSETGSAEPFF. CDR3 nucleotide sequence: TGTGCCAGCAGTGAAACCGGGTCGGCAGAGCCGTTTTTT.

The chain uses TRBV29-1 and TRBJ2-5, with D perhaps TRBD2 (6 bases). The tail of the sequence fits TRBJ2-7 better, so the J call may be wrong. The V gene's germline CDR1 is SQVTM and CDR2 ANQGSEA. The CDR3 length is 13 residues. The CDR3 region is CSVEGGESYEQYF. The CDR3 DNA reads as TGCAGCGTTGAGGGAGGAGAATCCTACGAGCAGTACTTC.

The chain combines TRBV4-1 with TRBJ2-1, with D maybe TRBD2 (6 bases). Germline V lookup: CDR1 MGHRA, CDR2 YSYEKL. Trimming shortened V by 5 bases and J by 0 bases, and 11 bases separated the two germline ends. This CDR3 has 15 amino acids. The CDR3 region is CASSYNSGSYNEQFF. In DNA, the CDR3 is TGCGCCAGCAGCTACAATAGCGGCTCCTACAATGAGCAGTTCTTC.

CDR3 coding DNA: TGTGCCAGCCGGTCGTGGCTAGCGGGGAACACCGGGGAGCTGTTTTTT. It yields the protein CASRSWLAGNTGELFF. V and J are TRBV27 and TRBJ2-2; 8 bases agree with TRBD2. J lost 1 base, V lost 8 bases, and 9 bases had no gene match. Germline V gives CDR1 MNHEY, CDR2 SMNVEV (reference sequence). This CDR3 contains 16 residues.